The 11 T cell receptor beta chains in this list originate from one sample, sequenced in a study of T cells and Merkel cell carcinoma outcomes. The data were produced by immunoSEQ multiplex PCR, yet TCRdb's version contains in-frame clones alone and is incomplete. This sample carries 530 or so clones, roughly 92% of them seen once, and the ten largest clones take roughly 4%. Sequencing was performed on tumor tissue from Merkel cell carcinoma. The receptor source for this set is a human donor with Merkel cell carcinoma.

To note about this clone: A read error may account for a junction end that differs from germline. This rearrangement joins TRBV7-2 to TRBJ1-2; D unresolved. The germline CDR1 and CDR2 sequences are SGHTA and FQGNSA. This CDR3 has 14 residues. CDR3 DNA: TGTGCCAGCAGCCAAGGGCGGGATGCGGTTGGCTACATCTTC. Amino acid sequence: CASSQGRDAVGYIF.

This chain uses TRBV11-2 with TRBJ2-5, with TRBD1 identical over 7 bases. Germline CDR1 SGHAT, CDR2 FQNNGV. This CDR3 is built from 12 residues. The V and J ends lost 6 bases and 8 bases, in that order; junction bases with no gene match: 6. The CDR3 DNA reads as TGTGCCAGCAGATATACAGGGGTCACCCAGTACTTC. As protein: CASRYTGVTQYF. The variable domain in full, with the rest retrieved from reference TRBV11-2 and TRBJ2-5, is EAGVAQSPRYKIIEKRQSVAFWCNPISGHATLYWYQQILGQGPKLLIQFQNNGVVDDSQLPKDRFSAERLKGVDSTLKIQPAKLEDSAVYLCASRYTGVTQYFGPGTRLLVL.

The chain couples TRBV27 to TRBJ2-2, with D tentatively TRBD2 (5 bases). Germline values: CDR1 MNHEY, CDR2 SMNVEV (reference sequence). The CDR3 has 14 amino acids. V was shortened by 6 bases and J by 5 bases, with 13 bases between the two germline ends. CDR3 nucleotides: TGTGCCAGCAGCGCGACGGGGTCGACCGGGGAGCTGTTTTTT. Its translation: CASSATGSTGELFF.

The chain employs TRBV18 and TRBJ2-2; D ambiguous. CDR1 and CDR2 from the germline V gene are KGHSH and LQKENI. The V gene lost 0 bases and the J gene lost 6 bases, with 8 bases spanning the gap. The CDR3 contains 14 residues. CDR3 DNA sequence: TGTGCCAGCTCACCACCCGGCAGGTCCGGGGAGCTGTTTTTT. Its translation: CASSPPGRSGELFF.

This clone showed up just once. This sequence joins TRBV29-1 and TRBJ1-2, with D unresolved. With 6 bases removed from V and 4 bases from J, the gap between germline ends came to 18 bases. Germline V gene data show CDR1 as SQVTM and CDR2 as ANQGSEA. This CDR3 has 14 amino acids. CDR3 residues: CSVEDFRWGYGYTF. The CDR3 DNA sequence: TGCAGCGTGGAGGACTTCAGGTGGGGCTATGGCTACACCTTC.

The chain is built from TRBV12-5 and TRBJ1-1; 7 nucleotides match TRBD1. The CDR3 extends over 16 amino acids. CDR1 LGHNT and CDR2 FRNRAP come from the germline V gene. V was clipped by 1 base and J by 0 bases; unmatched bases: 5. In nucleotides, the CDR3 is TGTGCTAGTGGTTTGGACAGGGACAGTTTGAACACTGAAGCTTTCTTT. Residues: CASGLDRDSLNTEAFF.

CDR3 residues: CASSYAWEENIQYF. The CDR3, as DNA: TGTGCCAGCAGTTACGCGTGGGAGGAAAACATTCAGTACTTC. This chain joins TRBV6-6 and TRBJ2-4; D is perhaps TRBD2 (6 bases). V was pared by 2 bases and J by 5 bases, with 10 bases between. CDR1 is MNHNY and CDR2 is SVGAGI in the germline V gene (reference sequence). The CDR3 contains 14 residues.

The rearrangement joins TRBV7-2 to TRBJ1-1; D is undetermined. This CDR3 is 13 amino acids long. Per the germline V gene, CDR1 is SGHTA and CDR2 is FQGNSA. V lost 1 base to trimming and J lost 4 bases, with 7 bases between them. CDR3 region: CASSLVLGTEAFF. The CDR3 bases are TGTGCCAGCAGCTTAGTTTTGGGCACTGAAGCTTTCTTT.

V gene TRBV9 combines with J gene TRBJ1-1, with D perhaps matching TRBD1 (5 bases). Germline V gene sequence: CDR1 SGDLS, CDR2 YYNGEE. Trimming removed 4 bases at V and 0 bases at J, with 10 bases between. The CDR3 consists of 14 residues. The CDR3 nucleotides are TGTGCCAGCAGCACCGACAGACTGAACACTGAAGCTTTCTTT. Protein sequence: CASSTDRLNTEAFF.

The chain carries TRBV11-2 and TRBJ2-1; maybe TRBD2 (5 bases). Germline V gene sequence: CDR1 SGHAT, CDR2 FQNNGV. CDR3 length: 14 residues. The V gene lost 0 bases and the J gene lost 3 bases, with 6 bases spanning the gap. Written as DNA, the CDR3 is TGTGCCAGCAGCTTAGATGCGGGCTACAATGAGCAGTTCTTC. It yields the protein CASSLDAGYNEQFF.

This rearrangement joins TRBV7-9 to TRBJ1-4; 7 bases fit TRBD1. CDR1 and CDR2 (germline): SEHNR, FQNEAQ (reference sequence). The CDR3 is 16 residues long. J lost 7 bases, V lost 4 bases, and 12 bases had no gene match. The CDR3 here is CASSSQPRGMSEKLFF. CDR3 coding DNA: TGTGCCAGCAGCTCCCAACCCAGGGGGATGAGTGAAAAACTGTTTTTT.